The rows below give T cell receptor beta chains drawn from one sample of a study of shared clonotypes between healthy human individuals. Clones were sequenced by immunoSEQ multiplex PCR, and TCRdb holds only the in-frame ones, with some missing. The data hold approximately 110,000 clones, with around 64% observed a single time. The sample consisted of memory CD8+ T cells sorted from blood. These receptors came from a woman aged 25-40 years in good health. The CDR3 runs from the conserved cysteine through the conserved F or W. The D gene is left open where the match is weak. Some rows have no size entry. The others give once, few or many, or a class for an expanded clone.

V	length	size	D	J	DNA	CDR3
TRBV28	15	NA	NA	TRBJ2-5	TGTGCCAGCAGTTATTGGGGGTCGGACGGAGAGACCCAGTACTTC	CASSYWGSDGETQYF
TRBV6-5	16	NA	NA	TRBJ1-2	TGTGCCAGCAGTTACCGGCAGACCTCAGCTAACTATGGCTACACCTTC	CASSYRQTSANYGYTF
TRBV13	16	NA	TRBD1	TRBJ1-2	TGTGCCAGCAGCCAATCGTATCAAAGACAGGGGACTGGCTACACCTTC	CASSQSYQRQGTGYTF
TRBV27	12	NA	NA	TRBJ2-2	TGTGCCAGCAGTTTATCGCCCGGGGAGCTGTTTTTT	CASSLSPGELFF
TRBV11-2	16	NA	NA	TRBJ2-1	TGTGCCAGCAGCCCCGTTCCGGCAGGGTCCTACAATGAGCAGTTCTTC	CASSPVPAGSYNEQFF
TRBV27	15	NA	NA	TRBJ2-1	TGTGCCAGCAGTTTTGGGGGCGGTACCTACAATGAGCAGTTCTTC	CASSFGGGTYNEQFF
TRBV5-1	16	NA	TRBD1	TRBJ1-1	TGCGCCAGCAGCGCCGAGCGACAGGGAATATCGACTGAAGCTTTCTTT	CASSAERQGISTEAFF
TRBV5-1	15	NA	TRBD1	TRBJ1-1	TGCGCCAGCAGCCCCCGGGACAGGGGGCAGACTGAAGCTTTCTTT	CASSPRDRGQTEAFF
TRBV11-2	14	NA	TRBD1	TRBJ2-1	TGTGCCAGCAGCTTAGGTTGGGACAGCAATGAGCAGTTCTTC	CASSLGWDSNEQFF
TRBV9	15	few	TRBD1	TRBJ1-2	TGTGCCAGCAGCGGAACAGGGGGCGATGGCTATGGCTACACCTTC	CASSGTGGDGYGYTF
TRBV6-4	14	many	TRBD2	TRBJ2-3	TGTGCCAGCAGTGAGCGGGGGAGCACAGATACGCAGTATTTT	CASSERGSTDTQYF
TRBV5-1	14	NA	NA	TRBJ2-3	TGCGCCAGCAGCTTCTCGGCGAGAACAGATACGCAGTATTTT	CASSFSARTDTQYF
TRBV7-2	14	many	NA	TRBJ1-4	TGTGCCAGCAGCTCAACGGGACTTAATGAAAAACTGTTTTTT	CASSSTGLNEKLFF
TRBV25-1	14	NA	NA	TRBJ2-1	TGTGCCAGCATCGGGGCAGGGCAATACAATGAGCAGTTCTTC	CASIGAGQYNEQFF
TRBV5-6	15	few	NA	TRBJ1-5	TGTGCCAGCAGCTCTTGGGGGGGAAACAATCAGCCCCAGCATTTT	CASSSWGGNNQPQHF
TRBV28	12	once	NA	TRBJ2-3	TGTGCCAGCAGTCTCATCACAGATACGCAGTATTTT	CASSLITDTQYF
TRBV11-2	12	NA	NA	TRBJ1-4	TGTGCCAGCAGCTTATTTCTCGGTAAACTGTTTTTT	CASSLFLGKLFF
TRBV6-5	14	few	TRBD1	TRBJ2-2	TGTGCCAGCAGCCCGACAGGGGTCACCGGGGAGCTGTTTTTT	CASSPTGVTGELFF
TRBV25-1	13	NA	NA	TRBJ2-1	TGTGCCAGCAGTGATGCCCGTTTGGACGAGCAGTTCTTC	CASSDARLDEQFF
TRBV6-6	14	once	TRBD1	TRBJ2-7	TGTGCCAGCAGTTTAGGCAGGGGGCTGGACGAGCAGTACTTC	CASSLGRGLDEQYF
TRBV6-5	14	once	NA	TRBJ2-3	TGTGCCAGCAGTTTCGGAGCGGACACAGATACGCAGTATTTT	CASSFGADTDTQYF
TRBV4-1	14	once	NA	TRBJ2-3	TGCGCCAGCAGCCAAGGCCCGCGAGGGGATACGCAGTATTTT	CASSQGPRGDTQYF
TRBV4-1	16	NA	TRBD1	TRBJ1-4	TGCGCCAGCAGCCAGGACAGGGGGCTGGCTAATGAAAAACTGTTTTTT	CASSQDRGLANEKLFF
TRBV5-6	16	once	NA	TRBJ1-2	TGTGCCAGCAGCTTGGTTTGGACACCCAAACCCGTCGGCTACACCTTC	CASSLVWTPKPVGYTF
TRBV2	14	NA	TRBD1	TRBJ2-5	TGTGCCAGCAGCCCCAGGGGGCGTCAAGAGACCCAGTACTTC	CASSPRGRQETQYF
TRBV2	15	NA	NA	TRBJ1-1	TGTGCCAGCAGGGCGATGGGGGCTAGCGACACTGAAGCTTTCTTT	CASRAMGASDTEAFF
TRBV6-1	14	NA	NA	TRBJ2-7	TGTGCCAGCTCCCCTAGGGGACAATCCTACGAGCAGTACTTC	CASSPRGQSYEQYF
TRBV4-2	15	NA	TRBD1	TRBJ1-4	TGTGCCAGCAGCCAAGGGGACAGTGACCTTGGTAAACTGTTTTTT	CASSQGDSDLGKLFF
TRBV28	14	NA	TRBD2	TRBJ2-3	TGTGCCAGCAGTTTCGGACTAGAGGCAGATACGCAGTATTTT	CASSFGLEADTQYF
TRBV10-3	14	NA	TRBD2	TRBJ2-3	TGTGCCATCAGTGGACTAGCGGGCACAGATACGCAGTATTTT	CAISGLAGTDTQYF
TRBV5-1	15	NA	NA	TRBJ2-3	TGCGCCAGCAGCTTGATGGGACACGAGCAAGATACGCAGTATTTT	CASSLMGHEQDTQYF
TRBV5-5	13	NA	NA	TRBJ2-3	TGTGCCAGCAGCCTACCAGAAACAGATACGCAGTATTTT	CASSLPETDTQYF
TRBV19	15	NA	NA	TRBJ2-2	TGTGCCAGTAGTATAGATCGCAGGGACACCGGGGAGCTGTTTTTT	CASSIDRRDTGELFF
TRBV28	15	few	TRBD2	TRBJ2-7	TGTGCCAGCAGCCCCGGCGGGCGGGAGTCTAGCGAGCAGTACTTC	CASSPGGRESSEQYF
TRBV5-6	16	NA	NA	TRBJ2-1	TGTGCCAGCAGCTTGGCCGGAGCGTTTATGGTCAATGAGCAGTTCTTC	CASSLAGAFMVNEQFF
TRBV1	21	NA	NA	TRBJ2-7	TGCACCAGCAGCCAAGGGAGACTAGCGGGAGGGCCTCAATCCCTCTCCTACGAGCAGTACTTC	CTSSQGRLAGGPQSLSYEQYF
TRBV27	17	NA	TRBD2	TRBJ2-7	TGTGCCAGCAGTTTAGTCTCGGGGCTAGCGGGATCCTACGAGCAGTACTTC	CASSLVSGLAGSYEQYF
TRBV9	12	NA	NA	TRBJ2-1	TGTGCCAGCAGCCCCGGTGGTAGTGAGCAGTTCTTC	CASSPGGSEQFF
TRBV9	15	NA	NA	TRBJ2-3	TGTGCCAGCAGCGTAGACCTCACTGGCACAGATACGCAGTATTTT	CASSVDLTGTDTQYF
TRBV4-1	12	NA	NA	TRBJ2-7	TGCGCCAGCAGCCAAGACGGGCTCGAGCAGTACTTC	CASSQDGLEQYF
TRBV4-1	14	NA	NA	TRBJ2-3	TGCGCCAGCAGCCAGGGGAAGAGCACAGATACGCAGTATTTT	CASSQGKSTDTQYF
TRBV19	15	many	TRBD2	TRBJ2-7	TGTGCCAGTAGTATCTTCACTAGCGGAGGCTACGAGCAGTACTTC	CASSIFTSGGYEQYF
TRBV25-1	15	NA	NA	TRBJ2-7	TGTGCCAGCAGTGAAGGGGGAAGAAACCCCTACGAGCAGTACTTC	CASSEGGRNPYEQYF
TRBV6-6	15	NA	NA	TRBJ2-2	TGTGCCAGCAGCCACGGGCAGGGAGATGGCGGGGAGCTGTTTTTT	CASSHGQGDGGELFF
TRBV7-8	14	NA	NA	TRBJ2-7	TGTGCCAGCAGCTTCTCGAGGGGTTCCTACGAGCAGTACTTC	CASSFSRGSYEQYF
TRBV25-1	16	few	TRBD1	TRBJ2-3	TGTGCCAGCAATCCTATCGGGACAGGGGTCACAGATACGCAGTATTTT	CASNPIGTGVTDTQYF
TRBV7-9	13	NA	NA	TRBJ2-5	TGTGCCGGCCGCGACGGCCCCCAAGAGACCCAGTACTTC	CAGRDGPQETQYF
TRBV5-1	16	NA	NA	TRBJ1-4	TGCGCCAGCAGCACGGGCCGGGACCGGTCTAATGAAAAACTGTTTTTT	CASSTGRDRSNEKLFF
TRBV4-2	16	few	NA	TRBJ2-6	TGTGCCAGCAGCCAAGGGCCGGACTCTGGGGCCAACGTCCTGACTTTC	CASSQGPDSGANVLTF
TRBV7-2	17	NA	TRBD2	TRBJ2-2	TGTGCCAGCAGCTTGACCGGTTGGCGGGAGTCCGCCGGGGAGCTGTTTTTT	CASSLTGWRESAGELFF
TRBV11-1	14	NA	TRBD1	TRBJ2-7	TGTGCCAGCAGCTGGGACAGGGGTGCCTACGAGCAGTACTTC	CASSWDRGAYEQYF
TRBV7-9	18	few	TRBD1	TRBJ2-6	TGTGCCAGCAGCGTCCGGGACAGGGGATTGTGGGGGGCCAACGTCCTGACTTTC	CASSVRDRGLWGANVLTF
TRBV27	14	NA	NA	TRBJ1-2	TGTGCCAGCAGTAGGGTGCCGGGATTTTTTGGCTACACCTTC	CASSRVPGFFGYTF
TRBV6-5	15	once	NA	TRBJ2-1	TGTGCCAGCAGTTACTCTGGCGAAGTCTTGAATGAGCAGTTCTTC	CASSYSGEVLNEQFF
TRBV27	13	NA	TRBD2	TRBJ2-1	TGTGCCAGCAGTTTGATAGCTAGCGGTGAGCAGTTCTTC	CASSLIASGEQFF
TRBV7-8	12	few	NA	TRBJ2-3	TGTGCCAGCAGCTTAGGCTGGGATACGCAGTATTTT	CASSLGWDTQYF
TRBV4-1	16	NA	NA	TRBJ1-2	TGCGCCAGCAGAATGGTTGGGAACGGGGGATTAGATGGCTACACCTTC	CASRMVGNGGLDGYTF
TRBV10-2	16	NA	TRBD2	TRBJ2-3	TGCGCCAGCAGTTTCCTAGCGGGAGGGCGTGGAGATACGCAGTATTTT	CASSFLAGGRGDTQYF
TRBV29-1	11	NA	NA	TRBJ1-3	TGCAGCGCCGCTAGTGGAAACACCATATATTTT	CSAASGNTIYF
TRBV28	17	NA	NA	TRBJ2-1	TGTGCCAGCCATTTGAGCCCCTTCAATAGCCCCTACAATGAGCAGTTCTTC	CASHLSPFNSPYNEQFF